Listed here are 7 T cell receptor beta chains from one sample, sequenced in a study of shared clonotypes between healthy human individuals. Naive CD8 populations comprised CD45RO-negative cells positively selected for CCR7, excluding terminally differentiated effector memory CD45RA+ cells. Clones were sequenced by immunoSEQ multiplex PCR, and TCRdb holds only the in-frame ones, with some missing. The sample contains approximately 2,200,000 clones, around 93% of which appear only once. Sequencing was performed on naive CD8+ T cells from PBMCs. These receptors were collected from a young man in good health. Some clones in this sample may be carry-over from other donors' samples.

The rearrangement links TRBV7-3 to TRBJ2-7; possibly TRBD2 for D (6 bases). Germline V lookup: CDR1 SGHTA, CDR2 FQGTGA. The ends were cut back, 0 bases at V and 0 bases at J, with 12 bases in the middle. The CDR3 loop spans 16 amino acids. The CDR3 reads CASSLTGGTSSYEQYF. CDR3 sequence (DNA): TGTGCCAGCAGCTTAACGGGCGGGACGAGCTCCTACGAGCAGTACTTC.

This clone was seen only once. The chain recombines TRBV7-6 with TRBJ2-7; possible D gene TRBD2, 6 bases. V gave up 2 bases and J gave up 2 bases, with 10 bases separating them. CDR3 length equals 14 residues. CDR1 and CDR2 (germline): SGHVS, FNYEAQ. The CDR3 region has the DNA TGTGCCAGCAGCTTAAGCGGGCTCCCCTACGAGCAGTACTTC. Translation gives CASSLSGLPYEQYF.

The chain combines TRBV7-9 with TRBJ1-4; the D gene is possibly TRBD1 (6 bases). The V gene's germline CDR1 is SEHNR and CDR2 FQNEAQ (reference sequence). The CDR3 runs 15 residues. The ends were cut back, 4 bases at V and 7 bases at J, with 16 bases in the middle. The CDR3, as DNA: TGTGCCAGCAGCTCCCGACAGGAACAATCTGAAAAACTGTTTTTT. Protein sequence: CASSSRQEQSEKLFF.

The V gene is TRBV2, the J gene TRBJ2-7, with 7 bases that match TRBD1. V trimming: 3 bases; J trimming: 1 base; junction bases outside the gene matches: 9. The CDR3 loop spans 16 amino acids. Germline CDR1 and CDR2: SNHLY and FYNNEI. Here the CDR3 reads CASSEGTVSVSYEQYF. CDR3 DNA: TGTGCCAGCAGTGAGGGGACAGTTTCAGTTTCCTACGAGCAGTACTTC. The whole variable domain, filled in from reference TRBV2 and TRBJ2-7, reads EPEVTQTPSHQVTQMGQEVILRCVPISNHLYFYWYRQILGQKVEFLVSFYNNEISEKSEIFDDQFSVERPDGSNFTLKIRSTKLEDSAMYFCASSEGTVSVSYEQYFGPGTRLTVT.

Only a few counts were recorded for this clone. The rearrangement joins TRBV19 to TRBJ2-1; D could derive from TRBD1 or TRBD2 (5 bases each). V was clipped by 1 base and J by 0 bases, with 13 bases between them. Germline V gene lookup returns CDR1 LNHDA and CDR2 SQIVND (reference sequence). The length of the CDR3 is 17 residues. CDR3 region: CASSIGYMGDSYNEQFF. The CDR3 DNA is TGTGCCAGTAGTATAGGCTATATGGGGGACTCCTACAATGAGCAGTTCTTC.

The sample holds one count of this clone. The chain joins TRBV27 to TRBJ2-1, with 8 positions matching TRBD2. CDR1 is MNHEY, CDR2 SMNVEV, per germline (reference sequence). V trimming: 7 bases; J trimming: 2 bases; junction bases outside the gene matches: 13. The CDR3 loop spans 17 amino acids. CDR3 in amino acids: CASTQGVAGSTYNEQFF. The CDR3 nucleotides read TGTGCCAGCACACAAGGGGTAGCGGGATCAACCTACAATGAGCAGTTCTTC.

For this clone: At the DNA level, this CDR3 is encoded by other sequences in the same sample as well. The chain has TRBV5-1 and TRBJ1-1; D ambiguous. CDR3 length equals 14 residues. The germline CDR1 and CDR2 sequences are SGHRS and YFSETQ. The V gene lost 4 bases and the J gene lost 1 base, with 11 bases spanning the gap. The CDR3, as DNA: TGCGCCAGCAGCCTCTGGACTGGGAACACTGAAGCTTTCTTT. Protein product: CASSLWTGNTEAFF.